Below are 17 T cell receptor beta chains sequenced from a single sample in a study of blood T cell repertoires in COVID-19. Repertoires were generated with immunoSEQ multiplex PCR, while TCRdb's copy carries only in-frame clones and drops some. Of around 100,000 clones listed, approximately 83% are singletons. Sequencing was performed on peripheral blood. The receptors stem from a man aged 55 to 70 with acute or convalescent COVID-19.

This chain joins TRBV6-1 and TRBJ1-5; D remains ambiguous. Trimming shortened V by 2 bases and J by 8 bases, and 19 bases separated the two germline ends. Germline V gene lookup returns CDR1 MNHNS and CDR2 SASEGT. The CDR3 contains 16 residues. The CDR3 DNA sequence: TGTGCCAGCAGTGAAAGGAGCAAATGGAATTTGGAGCCCCAGCATTTT. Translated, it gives CASSERSKWNLEPQHF.

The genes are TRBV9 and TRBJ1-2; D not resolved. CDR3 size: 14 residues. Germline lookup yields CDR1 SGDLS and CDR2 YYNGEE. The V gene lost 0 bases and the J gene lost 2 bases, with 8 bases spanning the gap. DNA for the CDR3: TGTGCCAGCAGCGTAGCTACGGAGAACTATGGCTACACCTTC. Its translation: CASSVATENYGYTF. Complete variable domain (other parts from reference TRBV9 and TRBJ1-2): DSGVTQTPKHLITATGQRVTLRCSPRSGDLSVYWYQQSLDQGLQFLIQYYNGEERAKGNILERFSAQQFPDLHSELNLSSLELGDSALYFCASSVATENYGYTFGSGTRLTVV.

The CDR3 DNA follows: TGTGCCAGTAGTACTAGACTAGCCAATGAGCAGTTCTTC. Encoded protein: CASSTRLANEQFF. This chain connects TRBV19 to TRBJ2-1, with 7 positions matching TRBD2. The trim removed 4 bases at V and 6 bases at J, leaving 3 bases unmatched. The germline V gene has CDR1 LNHDA and CDR2 SQIVND (reference sequence). The CDR3 runs 13 residues. The full variable domain, in which reference TRBV19 and TRBJ2-1 provide the parts outside the CDR3, is DGGITQSPKYLFRKEGQNVTLSCEQNLNHDAMYWYRQDPGQGLRLIYYSQIVNDFQKGDIAEGYSVSREKKESFPLTVTSAQKNPTAFYLCASSTRLANEQFFGPGTRLTVL.

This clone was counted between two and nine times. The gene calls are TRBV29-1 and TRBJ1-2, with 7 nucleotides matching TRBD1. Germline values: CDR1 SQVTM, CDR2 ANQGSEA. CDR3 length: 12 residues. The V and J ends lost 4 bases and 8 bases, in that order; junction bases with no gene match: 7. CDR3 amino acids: CSVGDRARGYTF. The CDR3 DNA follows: TGCAGCGTTGGAGACAGGGCGCGAGGCTACACCTTC. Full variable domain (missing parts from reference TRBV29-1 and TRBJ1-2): SAVISQKPSRDICQRGTSLTIQCQVDSQVTMMFWYRQQPGQSLTLIATANQGSEATYESGFVIDKFPISRPNLTFSTLTVSNMSPEDSSIYLCSVGDRARGYTFGSGTRLTVV.

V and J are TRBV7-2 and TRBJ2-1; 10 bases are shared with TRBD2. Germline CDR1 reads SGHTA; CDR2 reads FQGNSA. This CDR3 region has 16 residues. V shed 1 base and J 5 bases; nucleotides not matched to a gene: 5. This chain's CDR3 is CASSLGALAGDNEQFF. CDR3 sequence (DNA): TGTGCCAGCAGCTTAGGGGCGCTAGCGGGAGACAATGAGCAGTTCTTC.

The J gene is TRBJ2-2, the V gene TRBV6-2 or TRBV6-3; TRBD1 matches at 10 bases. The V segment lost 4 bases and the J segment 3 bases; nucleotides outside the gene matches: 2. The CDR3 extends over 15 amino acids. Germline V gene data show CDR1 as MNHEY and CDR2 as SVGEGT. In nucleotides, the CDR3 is TGTGCCAGCAGTTCCGGGACAGGGGACACCGGGGAGCTGTTTTTT. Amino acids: CASSSGTGDTGELFF.

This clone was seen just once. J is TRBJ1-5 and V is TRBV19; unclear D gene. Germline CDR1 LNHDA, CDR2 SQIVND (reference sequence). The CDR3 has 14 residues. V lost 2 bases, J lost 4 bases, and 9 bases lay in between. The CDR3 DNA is TGTGCCAGTAGTATAATTAGCAGTAATCAGCCCCAGCATTTT. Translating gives CASSIISSNQPQHF.

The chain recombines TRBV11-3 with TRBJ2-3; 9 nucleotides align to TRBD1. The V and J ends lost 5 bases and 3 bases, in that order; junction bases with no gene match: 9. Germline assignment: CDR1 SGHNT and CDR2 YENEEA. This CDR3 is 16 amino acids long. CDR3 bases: TGTGCCAGCAGCCTCCGGACAGGGGCGCTAACAGATACGCAGTATTTT. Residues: CASSLRTGALTDTQYF.

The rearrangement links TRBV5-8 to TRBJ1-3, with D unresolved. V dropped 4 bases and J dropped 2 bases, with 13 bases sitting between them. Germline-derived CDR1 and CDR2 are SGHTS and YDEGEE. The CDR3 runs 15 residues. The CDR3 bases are TGTGCCAGCAGCCCGGAGGGCATTGCTGGAAACACCATATATTTT. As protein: CASSPEGIAGNTIYF.

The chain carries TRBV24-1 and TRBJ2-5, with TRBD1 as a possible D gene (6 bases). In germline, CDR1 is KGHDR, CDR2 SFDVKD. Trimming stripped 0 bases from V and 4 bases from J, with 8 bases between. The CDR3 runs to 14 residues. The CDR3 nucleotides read TGTGCCACCAGTGATTTGCGAGGGGGAGAGACCCAGTACTTC. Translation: CATSDLRGGETQYF.

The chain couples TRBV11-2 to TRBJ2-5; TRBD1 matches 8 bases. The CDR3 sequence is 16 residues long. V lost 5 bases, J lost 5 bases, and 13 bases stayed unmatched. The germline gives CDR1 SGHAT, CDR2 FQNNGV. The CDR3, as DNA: TGTGCCAGCAGCCAATTCGGACAGGGAGGAAAGGAGACCCAGTACTTC. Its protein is CASSQFGQGGKETQYF.

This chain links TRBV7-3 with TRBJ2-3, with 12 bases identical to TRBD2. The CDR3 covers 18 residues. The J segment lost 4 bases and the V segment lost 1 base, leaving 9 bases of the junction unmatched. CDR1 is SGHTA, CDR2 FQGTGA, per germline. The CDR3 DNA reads TGTGCCAGCAGCTTAATGGCTAGCGGGGGGGCCAGCGCAGATACGCAGTATTTT. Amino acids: CASSLMASGGASADTQYF.

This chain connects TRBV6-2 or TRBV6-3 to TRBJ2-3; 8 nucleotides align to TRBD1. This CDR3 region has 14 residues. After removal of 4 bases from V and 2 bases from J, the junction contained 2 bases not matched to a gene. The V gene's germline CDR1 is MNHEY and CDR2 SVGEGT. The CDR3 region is CASSSDRATDTQYF. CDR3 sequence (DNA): TGTGCCAGCAGTTCGGACAGGGCCACAGATACGCAGTATTTT.

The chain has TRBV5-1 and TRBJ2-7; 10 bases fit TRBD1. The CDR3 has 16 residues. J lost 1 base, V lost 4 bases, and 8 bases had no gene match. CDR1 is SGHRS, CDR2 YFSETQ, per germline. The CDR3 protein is CASSPDGQGVSYEQYF. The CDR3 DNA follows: TGCGCCAGCAGCCCGGATGGACAGGGGGTTTCCTACGAGCAGTACTTC.

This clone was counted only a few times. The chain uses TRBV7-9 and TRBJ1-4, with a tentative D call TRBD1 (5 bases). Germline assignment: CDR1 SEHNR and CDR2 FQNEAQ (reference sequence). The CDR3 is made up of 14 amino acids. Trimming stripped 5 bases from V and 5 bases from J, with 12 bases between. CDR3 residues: CASSEGHVNEKLFF. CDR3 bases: TGTGCCAGCAGCGAAGGACATGTAAATGAAAAACTGTTTTTT.

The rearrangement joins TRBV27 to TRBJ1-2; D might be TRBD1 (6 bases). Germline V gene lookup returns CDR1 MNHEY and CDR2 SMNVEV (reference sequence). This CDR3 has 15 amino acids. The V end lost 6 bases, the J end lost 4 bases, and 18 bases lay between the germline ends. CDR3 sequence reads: CASSPAGGQAYGYTF. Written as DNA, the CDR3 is TGTGCCAGCAGCCCCGCCGGGGGGCAGGCCTATGGCTACACCTTC.

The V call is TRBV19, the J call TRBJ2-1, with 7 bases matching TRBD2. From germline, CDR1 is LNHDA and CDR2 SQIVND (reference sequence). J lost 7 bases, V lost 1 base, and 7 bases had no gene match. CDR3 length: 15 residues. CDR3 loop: CASSIGGGIGNEQFF. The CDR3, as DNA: TGTGCCAGTAGTATAGGGGGGGGAATAGGGAATGAGCAGTTCTTC.